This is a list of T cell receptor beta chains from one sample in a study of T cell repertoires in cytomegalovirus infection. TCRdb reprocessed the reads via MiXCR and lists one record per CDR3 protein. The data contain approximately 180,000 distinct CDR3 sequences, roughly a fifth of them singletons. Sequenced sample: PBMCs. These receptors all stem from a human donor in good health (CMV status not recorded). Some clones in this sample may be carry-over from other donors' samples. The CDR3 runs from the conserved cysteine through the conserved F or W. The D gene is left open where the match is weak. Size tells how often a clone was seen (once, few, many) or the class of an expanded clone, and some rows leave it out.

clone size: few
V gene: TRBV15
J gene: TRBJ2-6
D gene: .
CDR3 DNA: TGTGCCACCAGCGAAACCTATGGGGCAGGGGGGACAGGGGCCAACGTCCTGACTTTC
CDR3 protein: CATSETYGAGGTGANVLTF

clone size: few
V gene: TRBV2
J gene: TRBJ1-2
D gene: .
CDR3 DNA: TGTGCCAGCAGCGAAAACAGCCCCTTATCTGGCTACACCTTC
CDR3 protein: CASSENSPLSGYTF

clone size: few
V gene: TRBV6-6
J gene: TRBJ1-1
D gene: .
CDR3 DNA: TGTGCCAGCACCAACAGGGTAGTAAACACTGAAGCTTTCTTT
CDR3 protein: CASTNRVVNTEAFF

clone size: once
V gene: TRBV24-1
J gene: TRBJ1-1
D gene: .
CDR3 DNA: TGTGCCACCAGTGATTCAAGGAAGGGGAACACTGAAGCTTTCTTT
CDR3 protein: CATSDSRKGNTEAFF

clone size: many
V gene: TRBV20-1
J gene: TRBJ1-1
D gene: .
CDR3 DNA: TGCAGTGCCACCGTCCCAACTCGAAACACTGAAGCTTTCTTT
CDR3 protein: CSATVPTRNTEAFF

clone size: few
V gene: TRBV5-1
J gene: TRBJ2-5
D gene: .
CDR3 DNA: TGCGCCAGCAGCTTGCAGCGGGAGACCCAGTACTTC
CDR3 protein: CASSLQRETQYF

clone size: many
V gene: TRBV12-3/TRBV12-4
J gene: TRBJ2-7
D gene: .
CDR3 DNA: TGTGCCAGCAGTTTTTCCGTTACCTACGAGCAGTACTTC
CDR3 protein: CASSFSVTYEQYF

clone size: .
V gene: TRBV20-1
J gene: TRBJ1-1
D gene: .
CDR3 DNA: TGCAGTGCTAACAAGGTGGATTTCTTT
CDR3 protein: CSANKVDFF

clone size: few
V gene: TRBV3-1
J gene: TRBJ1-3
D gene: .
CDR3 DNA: TGTGCCAGCAGCCAAGATCTGAGCTCTGGAAACACCATATATTTT
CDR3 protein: CASSQDLSSGNTIYF

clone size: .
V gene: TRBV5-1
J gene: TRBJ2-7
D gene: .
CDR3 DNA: TGCGCCAGCAGCACCAGGGTCGGGACCGAGCAGTACTTC
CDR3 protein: CASSTRVGTEQYF

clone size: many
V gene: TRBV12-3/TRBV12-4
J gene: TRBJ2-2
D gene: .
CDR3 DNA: TGTGCCAGCAGTTTACTGCGCTCCGGGGAGCTGTTTTTT
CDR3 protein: CASSLLRSGELFF

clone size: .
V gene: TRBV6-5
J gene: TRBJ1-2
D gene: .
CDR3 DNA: TGTGCCAGCAGACTTCAGGGTGTAGATGGCTACACCTTC
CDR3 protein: CASRLQGVDGYTF

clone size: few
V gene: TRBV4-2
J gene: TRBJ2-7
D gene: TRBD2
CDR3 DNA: TGTGCCAGCAGCCAGGAGACTAGCGGCTACGAGCAGTACTTC
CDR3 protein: CASSQETSGYEQYF

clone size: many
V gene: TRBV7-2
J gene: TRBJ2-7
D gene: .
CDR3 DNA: TGTGCCAGCAGCTTAGCGGCGGGAAATTCGAGGGGGGAGCAGTACTTC
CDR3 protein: CASSLAAGNSRGEQYF

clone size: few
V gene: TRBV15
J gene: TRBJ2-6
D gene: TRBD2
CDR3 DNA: TGTGCCACCAGCAGGGGGGGGGGCTCTGGGGCCAACGTCCTGACTTTC
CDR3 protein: CATSRGGGSGANVLTF

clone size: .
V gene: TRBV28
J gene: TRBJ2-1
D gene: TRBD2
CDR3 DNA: TGTGCCAGCAGCCCATCTAGCGGGAGTATATACAATGAGCAGTTCTTC
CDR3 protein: CASSPSSGSIYNEQFF

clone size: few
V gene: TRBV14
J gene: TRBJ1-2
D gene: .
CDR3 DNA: TGTGCCAGCAGCCAAGATATCGCAGGGCTAAACTATGGCTACACCTTC
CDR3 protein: CASSQDIAGLNYGYTF

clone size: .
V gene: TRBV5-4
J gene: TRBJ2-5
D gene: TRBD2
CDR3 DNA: TGTGCCACCGCGGGGGGCGGGAGGGCCCAGCGCGGGGAGACCCAGTACTTC
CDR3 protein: CATAGGGRAQRGETQYF

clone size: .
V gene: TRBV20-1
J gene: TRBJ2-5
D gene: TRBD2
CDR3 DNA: TGCAGTGCTAGAGATCGCCCGGGGGGGACCCAGTACTTC
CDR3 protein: CSARDRPGGTQYF

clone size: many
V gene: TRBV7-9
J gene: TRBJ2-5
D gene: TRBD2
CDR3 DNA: TGTGCCAGCAGCCTTCTAGCGGGAGAGGAAGAGACCCAGTACTTC
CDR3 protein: CASSLLAGEEETQYF

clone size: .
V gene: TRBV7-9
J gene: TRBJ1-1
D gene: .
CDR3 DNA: TGTGCCAGCAGTTCAGAGGCGGGGGCTGAAGCTTTCTTT
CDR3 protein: CASSSEAGAEAFF

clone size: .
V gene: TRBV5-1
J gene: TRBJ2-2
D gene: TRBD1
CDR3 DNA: TGCGCCAGCAGCGCTGGGGACAGGGTGAACAACGGGGAGCTGTTTTTT
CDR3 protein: CASSAGDRVNNGELFF

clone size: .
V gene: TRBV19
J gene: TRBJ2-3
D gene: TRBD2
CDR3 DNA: TGTGCCAGTAGTGGAGGACTAGGTGGCACAGATACGCAGTATTTT
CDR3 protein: CASSGGLGGTDTQYF

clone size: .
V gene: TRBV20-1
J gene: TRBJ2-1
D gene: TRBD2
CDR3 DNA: TGCAGTGCTAGTGATCCCGGAGGACCTAGCGGGAGGATCAATGAGCAGTTCTTC
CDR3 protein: CSASDPGGPSGRINEQFF

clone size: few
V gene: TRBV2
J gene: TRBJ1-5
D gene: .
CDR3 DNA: TGTGCCAGCATTGGGTCCAAGCCCCTTCAGCCCCAGCATTTT
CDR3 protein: CASIGSKPLQPQHF

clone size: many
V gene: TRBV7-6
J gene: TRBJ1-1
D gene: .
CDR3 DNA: TGTGCCAGCAGCTTAGGGCCCCGTTTGGGAATGAACACTGAAGCTTTCTTT
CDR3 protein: CASSLGPRLGMNTEAFF

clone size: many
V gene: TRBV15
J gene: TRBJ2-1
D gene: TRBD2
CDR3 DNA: TGTGCCACCAGCAGTCAGACTAGCGGGAAAGACAATGAGCAGTTCTTC
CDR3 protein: CATSSQTSGKDNEQFF

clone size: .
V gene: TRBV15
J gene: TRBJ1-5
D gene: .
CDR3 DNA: TGTGCCACCAGTTCGGTCCCCATGGGCAATCAGCCCCAGCATTTT
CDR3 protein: CATSSVPMGNQPQHF

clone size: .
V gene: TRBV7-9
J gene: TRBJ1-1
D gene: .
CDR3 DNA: TGTGCCAGCAGCTCCTTCGGGGACCCGAAGGCTGAAGCTTTCTTT
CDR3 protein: CASSSFGDPKAEAFF

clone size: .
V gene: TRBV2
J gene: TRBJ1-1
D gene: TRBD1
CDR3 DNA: TGTGCCAGCAGGGGGACAGTCATTGAAGCTTTCTTT
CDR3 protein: CASRGTVIEAFF

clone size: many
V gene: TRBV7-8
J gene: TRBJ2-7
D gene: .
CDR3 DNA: TGTGCCAGCAGCCACGAACTCCGGGGGCGCCGGAGCTCCTACGAGCAGTACTTC
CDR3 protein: CASSHELRGRRSSYEQYF

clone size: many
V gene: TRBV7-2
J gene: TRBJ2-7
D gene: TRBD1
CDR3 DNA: TGTGCCAGCAGCCCCGGACAGGGAATGGGGCTCGAGCAGTACTTC
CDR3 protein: CASSPGQGMGLEQYF

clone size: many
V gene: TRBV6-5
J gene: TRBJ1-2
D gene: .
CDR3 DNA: TGTGCCAGCACCCTATCCCAGGGAACCTATGGCTACACCTTC
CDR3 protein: CASTLSQGTYGYTF

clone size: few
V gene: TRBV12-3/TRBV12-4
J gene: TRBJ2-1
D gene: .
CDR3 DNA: TGTGCCAGCAGTCTTGACGGGGGGCCTAGAGAGCAGTTCTTC
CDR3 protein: CASSLDGGPREQFF

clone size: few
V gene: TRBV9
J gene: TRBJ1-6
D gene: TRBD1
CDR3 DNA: TGTGCCAGCAGCGTAGTCTCAGGGGGGAATTCACCCCTCCACTTT
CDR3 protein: CASSVVSGGNSPLHF

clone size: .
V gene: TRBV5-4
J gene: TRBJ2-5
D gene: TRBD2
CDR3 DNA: TGTGCCAGCAGCTTGACTAGCGGGGAGGGAGGACAAGAGACCCAGTACTTC
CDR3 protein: CASSLTSGEGGQETQYF

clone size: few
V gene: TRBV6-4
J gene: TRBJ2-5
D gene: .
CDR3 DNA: TGTGCCAGCAGTGTGGGCACCGGGGAGACCCAGTACTTC
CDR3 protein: CASSVGTGETQYF

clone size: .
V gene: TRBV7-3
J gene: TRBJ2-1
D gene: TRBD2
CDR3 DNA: TGTGCCAGCAGTCAGACTAGCGGGGGGATTTATGAGCAGTTCTTC
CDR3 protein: CASSQTSGGIYEQFF

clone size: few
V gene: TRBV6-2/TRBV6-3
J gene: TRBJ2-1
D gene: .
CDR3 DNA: TGTGCCAGCAGTACCCCCGGGCCCTACAATGAGCAGTTCTTC
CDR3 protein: CASSTPGPYNEQFF

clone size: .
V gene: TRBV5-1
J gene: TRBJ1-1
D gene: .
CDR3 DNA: TGCGCCAGCAGCTTGGGGGGGGTGAAGGCTGAAGCTTTCTTT
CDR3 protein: CASSLGGVKAEAFF

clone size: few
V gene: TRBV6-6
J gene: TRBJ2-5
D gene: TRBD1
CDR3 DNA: TGTGCCAGCAGTTACTCGGACAGGCAAGAGACCCAGTACTTC
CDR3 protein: CASSYSDRQETQYF

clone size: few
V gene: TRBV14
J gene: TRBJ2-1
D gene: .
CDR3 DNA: TGTGCCAGCAGCCATCCCGTGGGGTCGGCAGGGGGGATCAACAATGAGCAGTTCTTC
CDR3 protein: CASSHPVGSAGGINNEQFF

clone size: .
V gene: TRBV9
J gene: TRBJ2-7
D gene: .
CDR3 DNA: TGTGCCAGCAGCGTAGATGTCCGGACAGTCTACGAGCAGTACTTC
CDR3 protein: CASSVDVRTVYEQYF

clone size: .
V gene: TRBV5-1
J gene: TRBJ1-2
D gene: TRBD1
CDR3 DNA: TGCGCCAGCAGCTTGAGCGGGACAGGGGGTGGCTACACCTTC
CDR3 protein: CASSLSGTGGGYTF

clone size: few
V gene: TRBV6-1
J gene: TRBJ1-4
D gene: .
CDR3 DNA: TGTGCCAGCAGTCCGGGTTTCATTAATGAAAAACTGTTTTTT
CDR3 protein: CASSPGFINEKLFF

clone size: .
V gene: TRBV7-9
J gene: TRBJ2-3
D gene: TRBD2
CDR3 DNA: TGTGCCAGCGAGGGACTAGGTATGCAGTATTTT
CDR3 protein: CASEGLGMQYF

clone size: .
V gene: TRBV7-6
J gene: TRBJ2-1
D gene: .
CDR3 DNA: TGTGCCAGCAGCTTAGCGGATTTGCTCGGCCATGAGCAGTTCTTC
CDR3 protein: CASSLADLLGHEQFF